This T cell receptor (beta chain) was sequenced for a study of sequential checkpoint blockade in melanoma. Study-wide context: Arm A got nivolumab then ipilimumab; arm B the reverse, 1:1.

The repertoire was sequenced with immunoSEQ multiplex PCR; TCRdb's copy has only in-frame clones and lacks some. The sample records under 40,000 clones, 75% to 90% being singletons. The CDR3 has 14 residues. Germline V lookup: CDR1 SGDLS, CDR2 YYNGEE. Deletions cut 0 bases from V and 7 bases from J, with 13 bases between. This sample's treatment: randomized to nivolumab then ipilimumab (arm A) or the reverse (arm B). Material: CD8+ T cells sorted from blood (inferred from file names), obtained from a patient given nivolumab and ipilimumab in sequence. The gene calls are TRBV9 and TRBJ2-5; tentatively, D is TRBD2 (5 bases). The source of this sequence is a human donor with melanoma. The chain's CDR3 is CASSVGRLEGTQYF. Here the CDR3 DNA reads TGTGCCAGCAGCGTAGGGCGCCTCGAGGGGACCCAGTACTTC.